This T cell receptor beta chain was documented in a study of response to subunit inactivated influenza vaccine. Via MiXCR, TCRdb re-called the RT-PCR reads, giving one row per CDR3 protein. The table shows approximately 700,000 distinct CDR3 sequences, with roughly 14% occurring only once. Germline CDR1 SGHDT, CDR2 YYEEEE. Trimming left V 1 base short and J 5 bases short, with 18 bases between. The CDR3 contains 16 residues. This clonotype was observed a few times. Its antigen is as yet unknown. Study outcomes and limitations: Authors suggested each seasonal influenza vaccination recruits few new T cells.

The receptor was derived from a man aged 50 to 60 who received an inactivated influenza vaccine. The chain couples TRBV5-6 to TRBJ1-2; tentatively, D is TRBD1 (6 bases). The sample here was PBMCs from blood, taken 14 to 15 days before vaccination. CDR3 sequence: CASSLSPYGGGYGYTF. The CDR3 DNA reads as TGTGCCAGCAGCTTGTCACCCTATGGAGGGGGGTATGGCTACACCTTC.